This T cell receptor beta chain is drawn from a study of shared clonotypes between healthy human individuals. The wider study: Two women and three men aged 18 to 49 served as donors.

Of note for this clone: Its antigen is undetermined. The germline gene is not matched at one end of the junction; a read error may be the cause.

Each sample came from a Caucasian adult donor living in Nashville, Tennessee. From germline, CDR1 is SGHTA and CDR2 FQGTGA. The CDR3 is 15 amino acids. As handled by the study authors: Filtering differed for immunoSEQ, which gave only junction sequences without quality scores. TCRdb's copy holds only in-frame clones and misses some; the assay was immunoSEQ multiplex PCR. V, J and clone size derive from that table, while D and trimming were established from the DNA sequence. The sample records 450,000 or so clones, approximately 80% being singletons. General study points: Apart from blood, nothing was sampled; tissue repertoires likely differ.

The rearrangement links TRBV7-3 to TRBJ2-1; D remains unclear. The TCR comes from a woman aged 40 to 55 in good health. Some clones in this sample may be carry-over from other donors' samples. Material for sequencing was PBMCs. CDR3 protein: CAGSSNTDGYNEQFF. In nucleotides, the CDR3 is TGTGCCGGCAGCTCCAATACGGACGGCTACAATGAGCAGTTCTTC.